This TCR beta chain was identified during a study of T cell repertoires in cytomegalovirus infection (dated by TCRdb to the late 2010s). With respect to the entire study: Alongside well-studied HLA-B-restricted epitopes, the peptide stimulations were aimed at recently identified HLA-C-restricted CMV epitopes, whose presentation resists viral immunomodulation. Donor HLA type was relevant to the analysis, because carriage of CMV infection together with the matching HLA type was indicated by public TCR beta signatures.

Taken from the germline V gene, the CDR1 and CDR2 loops are SGHTA and FQGNSA. Trimming removed 5 bases from V and 0 bases from J, leaving 7 bases between the germline ends. Taken from cysteine to phenylalanine, the CDR3 has 13 residues. Only the CDR3 region is kept as DNA, spanning 39 bases read in frame from base 1. Overall study results and their limits: In both this cohort and an independent approximately 400-donor cohort, the cumulative frequency of public TCR beta family members distinguished carriers of CMV infection plus the relevant HLA type. The ex vivo response was dominated by HLA-C-restricted CMV-specific TCR beta clonotypes, and the single most frequent clonotype in two of eight donors was supplied by these HLA-C-restricted clonotypes.

The sample holds many counts of this clonotype. There is no known antigen for this receptor. Base qualities are not recorded, but no much larger clone differs from it by a single base. The treatment or condition label here, explained by the study, means: in vitro stimulation with specific CMV peptide epitopes to enrich CMV-specific T cells. The instrument given in TCRdb is Illumina HiSeq 1500. TCRdb took the public reads, trimmed them with fastp at Q25, ran MiXCR for clone calling and kept in-frame beta chains. Each entry merges the rows of one CDR3 protein and shows their most common DNA and genes. For this sample the table gives 750,000 to 950,000 distinct CDR3 sequences, of which under 35% were detected only once. In total, the top ten clones hold around 13% of the sample.

This TCR was recovered from a human donor in good health (CMV status not recorded). Some clones in this sample may be carry-over from other donors' samples. The chain is assembled from TRBV7-2 and TRBJ1-1, with the D gene not confidently named. The specimen comprised cultured CD8+ T cells from PBMCs, sampled from culture after CMV antigen stimulation. The CDR3 region: CASSPYMNTEAFF. The DNA is TGTGCCAGCAGCCCTTATATGAACACTGAAGCTTTCTTT.